This entry lists 22 T cell receptor beta chains sequenced from one sample in a study of T cell repertoires in cytomegalovirus infection. TCRdb independently ran MiXCR on the reads; one entry per CDR3 protein. The data contain 150,000 to 200,000 distinct CDR3 sequences, approximately 15% of them singletons. Specimen: PBMCs. The receptor source for this set is a human donor in good health (CMV status not recorded). Some clones in this sample may be carry-over from other donors' samples.

This clonotype has a count of ten or more. The V gene is TRBV28, the J gene TRBJ1-1; 8 positions agree with TRBD1. Germline loops: CDR1 MDHEN, CDR2 SYDVKM. The V gene end was trimmed by 5 bases and the J gene end by 8 bases; junction bases not matched to a gene: 7. The CDR3 contains 13 residues. The CDR3 region has the DNA TGTGCCAGCAGTCCGGACAGGGAGTGGGAAGCTTTCTTT. This sequence encodes CASSPDREWEAFF.

Many counts were recorded for this clonotype. The rearrangement uses TRBV7-9 and TRBJ2-7; D is possibly TRBD2 (6 bases). The CDR3 loop spans 16 amino acids. From germline, CDR1 is SEHNR and CDR2 FQNEAQ (reference sequence). Deletions cut 0 bases from V and 5 bases from J, with 17 bases between. Here the CDR3 DNA reads TGTGCCAGCAGCTTAGCAGATTTGAGATGGGGGGACGAGCAGTACTTC. Translating it yields CASSLADLRWGDEQYF. The variable domain in full, completed from reference TRBV7-9 and TRBJ2-7, reads DTGVSQNPRHKITKRGQNVTFRCDPISEHNRLYWYRQTLGQGPEFLTYFQNEAQLEKSRLLSDRFSAERPKGSFSTLEIQRTEQGDSAMYLCASSLADLRWGDEQYFGPGTRLTVT.

This clonotype was seen many times. This chain uses TRBV29-1 with TRBJ1-2; D is ambiguous. Trimming took 6 bases from V and 0 from J, leaving 14 bases between them. The CDR3 runs to 14 residues. Per the germline V gene, CDR1 is SQVTM and CDR2 is ANQGSEA. The CDR3 region is CSVLGDTSNYGYTF. In DNA form, the CDR3 reads TGCAGCGTCCTAGGCGACACATCTAACTATGGCTACACCTTC.

This clonotype was observed at least ten times. The rearrangement uses TRBV14 and TRBJ2-5, with 7 positions matching TRBD2. This CDR3 has 15 residues. Germline V gene data show CDR1 as SGHDN and CDR2 as FVKESK. J gave up 4 bases and V 4 bases, and 9 bases lay outside the gene matches. In DNA, the CDR3 is TGTGCCAGCAGCCTCCGGGGACTACGGGTAGAGACCCAGTACTTC. Translated: CASSLRGLRVETQYF.

This clonotype was observed at least ten times. The chain employs TRBV7-2 and TRBJ2-1; D ambiguous. Trimming shortened V by 5 bases and J by 5 bases, and 16 bases separated the two germline ends. Per germline, CDR1 SGHTA and CDR2 FQGNSA. The CDR3 consists of 15 residues. CDR3 coding DNA: TGTGCCAGCAGCCCTTCCCCGACTGCCCACAATGAGCAGTTCTTC. It is translated as CASSPSPTAHNEQFF.

This clonotype was counted ten times or more. V and J are TRBV12-3 or TRBV12-4 and TRBJ1-5, with 7 bases matching TRBD1. V was clipped by 6 bases and J by 0 bases; unmatched bases: 11. This CDR3 contains 17 residues. CDR3 sequence: CASRLGDSLNSNQPQHF. The DNA for the CDR3 is TGTGCCAGCAGGCTCGGGGACAGTCTTAATAGCAATCAGCCCCAGCATTTT.

This clonotype was seen a few times. The chain links TRBV5-6 to TRBJ1-3, with 7 bases aligning to TRBD1. The germline V gene has CDR1 SGHDT and CDR2 YYEEEE. The CDR3 totals 17 residues. Trimming removed 2 bases from V and 9 bases from J; junction bases left unmatched: 17. The CDR3 region is CASSFRRSQGQPGTIYF. In DNA, the CDR3 is TGTGCCAGCAGCTTCAGAAGGAGCCAGGGACAGCCGGGCACCATATATTTT. The whole variable domain, remainder taken from reference TRBV5-6 and TRBJ1-3, is DAGVTQSPTHLIKTRGQQVTLRCSPKSGHDTVSWYQQALGQGPQFIFQYYEEEERQRGNFPDRFSGHQFPNYSSELNVNALLLGDSALYLCASSFRRSQGQPGTIYFGEGSWLTVV.

This clonotype was counted many times. CDR3 sequence reads: CASTFTGVNPEAFF. The DNA of the CDR3 is TGTGCCAGCACCTTCACAGGGGTCAACCCTGAAGCTTTCTTT. The chain couples TRBV12-3 or TRBV12-4 to TRBJ1-1; 7 nucleotides align to TRBD1. The trim removed 7 bases at V and 6 bases at J, leaving 11 bases unmatched. The CDR3 has 14 amino acids.

The chain combines TRBV20-1 with TRBJ1-1; D is possibly TRBD1 (6 bases). The CDR3 sequence is 14 residues long. Trimming pared 0 bases from V and 2 bases from J, leaving 10 bases between. The V gene's germline CDR1 is DFQATT and CDR2 SNEGSKA (reference sequence). The CDR3 DNA reads as TGCAGTGCTAGAGATTTGGGACACAACACTGAAGCTTTCTTT. It encodes CSARDLGHNTEAFF.

This clonotype showed up just a few times. This chain connects TRBV5-1 to TRBJ2-3; 10 bases agree with TRBD2. The CDR3 sequence is 18 residues long. CDR1 SGHRS and CDR2 YFSETQ come from the germline V gene. V lost 5 bases, J lost 1 base, and 13 bases stayed unmatched. The CDR3 loop reads CASRRLASGRRGTDTQYF. CDR3 DNA: TGCGCCAGCAGACGGTTGGCTAGCGGGAGACGGGGCACAGATACGCAGTATTTT. The variable domain in full, completed from reference TRBV5-1 and TRBJ2-3, reads KAGVTQTPRYLIKTRGQQVTLSCSPISGHRSVSWYQQTPGQGLQFLFEYFSETQRNKGNFPGRFSGRQFSNSRSEMNVSTLELGDSALYLCASRRLASGRRGTDTQYFGPGTRLTVL.

This clonotype was found many times. This chain connects TRBV12-3 or TRBV12-4 to TRBJ1-4, with D tentatively TRBD1 (5 bases). V gave up 2 bases and J gave up 6 bases, with 16 bases separating them. This CDR3 has 16 residues. The CDR3 loop is CASSLSRGRGDEKLFF. CDR3 DNA sequence: TGTGCCAGCAGTTTATCGCGTGGCCGGGGGGATGAAAAACTGTTTTTT.

This clonotype was recorded at least ten times. The chain is built from TRBV6-5 and TRBJ2-5; TRBD1 is a possible D gene (7 bases). The CDR3 runs 14 residues. Per germline, CDR1 MNHEY and CDR2 SVGAGI. Between the trimmed V and J ends, which lost 6 bases and 5 bases, there was a span of 16 bases. The CDR3 region has the DNA TGTGCCAGCAGGAAGGGGGCAGGAGGGGAGACCCAGTACTTC. This codes for CASRKGAGGETQYF.

At least ten counts were recorded for this clonotype. The chain combines TRBV4-1 with TRBJ1-4; perhaps TRBD1 as D (5 bases). The CDR3 extends over 18 amino acids. The V end lost 11 bases, the J end lost 8 bases, and 33 bases lay between the germline ends. In germline, CDR1 is MGHRA, CDR2 YSYEKL. CDR3 protein: CAVGLHSGTPTSGEKLFF. The CDR3 DNA is TGCGCCGTTGGGTTGCATAGTGGGACTCCTACCTCGGGGGAAAAACTGTTTTTT.

This clonotype was observed a handful of times. This sequence joins TRBV5-4 and TRBJ1-6; no firm D call. Trimming took 0 bases from V and 10 from J, leaving 11 bases between them. The CDR3 contains 14 residues. Germline CDR1 and CDR2: SGHNT and YYREEE (reference sequence). DNA for the CDR3: TGTGCCAGCAGCTTGGAGGCGGACGGCTCACCCCTCCACTTT. Its protein is CASSLEADGSPLHF.

V usage is TRBV29-1 and J usage is TRBJ1-2, with D uncertain. The V end was cut by 3 bases, the J end by 5 bases, with 16 bases between. The germline CDR1 and CDR2 sequences are SQVTM and ANQGSEA. This CDR3 is 14 amino acids long. The CDR3 loop is CSVDGPGPRYGYTF. The CDR3 coding sequence is TGCAGCGTTGACGGTCCCGGACCGAGGTATGGCTACACCTTC.

This clonotype was recorded at least ten times. This chain connects TRBV7-9 to TRBJ2-7, with 11 bases matching TRBD2. Germline V gene data show CDR1 as SEHNR and CDR2 as FQNEAQ (reference sequence). This CDR3 has 16 residues. The ends lost 5 bases at V and 4 bases at J; junction bases unmatched: 10. DNA for the CDR3: TGTGCCAGCAGCCCCCCACTAGCGGGAGAAACTTACGAGCAGTACTTC. As protein: CASSPPLAGETYEQYF.

This clonotype was recorded many times. This sequence joins TRBV7-6 and TRBJ2-5, with 8 bases aligning to TRBD2. With 5 bases clipped from V and 2 bases from J, the junction kept 7 bases outside the gene matches. CDR3 length: 15 residues. The germline V gene has CDR1 SGHVS and CDR2 FNYEAQ. The CDR3 DNA follows: TGTGCCAGCAGCCCCTCCGGGACTAGACAAGAGACCCAGTACTTC. This encodes CASSPSGTRQETQYF. Full variable domain (rest looked up from reference TRBV7-6 and TRBJ2-5): GAGVSQSPRYKVTKRGQDVALRCDPISGHVSLYWYRQALGQGPEFLTYFNYEAQQDKSGLPNDRFSAERPEGSISTLTIQRTEQRDSAMYRCASSPSGTRQETQYFGPGTRLLVL.

This clonotype was detected ten times or more. The chain carries TRBV7-2 and TRBJ2-2; 8 bases fit TRBD2. Looked up from germline, CDR1 is SGHTA and CDR2 is FQGNSA. V shed 6 bases and J 1 base; nucleotides not matched to a gene: 4. This CDR3 contains 15 residues. CDR3 coding DNA: TGTGCCAGCAGGGAAAGCGGGGGGAACACCGGGGAGCTGTTTTTT. Its translation: CASRESGGNTGELFF. Looking up the rest from reference TRBV7-2 and TRBJ2-2 gives the full variable domain: GAGVSQSPSNKVTEKGKDVELRCDPISGHTALYWYRQSLGQGLEFLIYFQGNSAPDKSGLPSDRFSAERTGGSVSTLTIQRTQQEDSAVYLCASRESGGNTGELFFGEGSRLTVL.

The CDR3 DNA is TGTGCCAGCAGCGAGGGGGGGATGGACTCACCCCTCCACTTT. It encodes CASSEGGMDSPLHF. The chain carries TRBV9 and TRBJ1-6; tentative D call: TRBD1 (6 bases). CDR3 length: 14 amino acids. The germline V and J ends were trimmed by 3 bases and 10 bases, with 14 bases remaining between them. In germline, CDR1 is SGDLS, CDR2 YYNGEE.

The table lists this clonotype with many counts. The chain couples TRBV28 to TRBJ2-5; 8 positions agree with TRBD2. Germline V gene data show CDR1 as MDHEN and CDR2 as SYDVKM. This CDR3 has 16 residues. The V gene end was trimmed by 7 bases and the J gene end by 3 bases; junction bases not matched to a gene: 13. CDR3 protein: CASTWGHLAGEETQYF. The CDR3 bases are TGTGCCAGCACCTGGGGACACCTAGCGGGCGAAGAGACCCAGTACTTC.

This clonotype has at least ten counts. The chain uses TRBV7-2 and TRBJ2-7, with D perhaps matching TRBD2 (6 bases). The germline V and J ends were trimmed by 2 bases and 0 bases, with 8 bases remaining between them. CDR1 is SGHTA and CDR2 is FQGNSA in the germline V gene. This CDR3 has 14 residues. This chain's CDR3 is CASSLMGGSYEQYF. The CDR3 DNA reads as TGTGCCAGCAGCTTAATGGGAGGCTCCTACGAGCAGTACTTC.

This clonotype appeared many times. The chain carries TRBV7-2 and TRBJ2-7; tentative D call: TRBD2 (5 bases). Per germline, CDR1 SGHTA and CDR2 FQGNSA. The CDR3 spans 15 residues. Trimming left V 2 bases short and J 4 bases short, with 15 bases between. CDR3 DNA: TGTGCCAGCAGCTTAAGTGGCGGAGTAGCGTACGAGCAGTACTTC. Amino acid sequence: CASSLSGGVAYEQYF.